This T cell receptor beta chain was identified during a study of tumor and adjacent non-tumor tissue in lung cancer. For the study at large: The patients, roughly 10 men and 4 or 5 women, were roughly 30 to 80 with stage I to III disease.

This sample's RNA came from whole unsorted tissue. There are a few counts of this clonotype. Its antigen is still unknown. A much larger clonotype is one base distant, so this may be a read error. The library came from three nested PCR rounds adapted from ARM-PCR protocols. TCRdb re-derived calls from the multiplex PCR reads in MiXCR, one entry per CDR3 protein. The sample lists 75,000 to 95,000 distinct CDR3 sequences; 67% were seen once. Broader study findings: Tumor TCR diversity, when higher, was linked to shorter survival.

Sequenced sample: lung tumor tissue. The clonotype comes from a man aged 55 to 70 with non-small cell lung cancer.

This CDR3 reads CNVGLTYNEQFF. The CDR3 nucleotides read TGCAACGTTGGACTGACCTACAATGAGCAGTTCTTC. V gene TRBV29-1 combines with J gene TRBJ2-1; a possible D gene is TRBD2 (5 bases). Germline values: CDR1 SQVTM, CDR2 ANQGSEA. The CDR3 length is 12 residues.